This T cell receptor (beta chain) was found in a study of blood T cell repertoires in COVID-19. Study-wide background: Samples of COVID-19 (acute and convalescent) were obtained from the United States, Italy and Spain. T cells, B-cell-depleted T cells, or PBMCs provided the cDNA or gDNA that served as material.

Per the authors' pipeline: Reference gene primer amplification in the assay estimated nucleated cell counts. Produced via immunoSEQ multiplex PCR; TCRdb's table is partial and in-frame only. V and J calls and clone size are copied from that table; D and trimming were computed from the DNA. The sample carries around 320,000 clones, 87% recorded once. The sample taken for sequencing was peripheral blood. The source of this sequence is a man between 18 and 35 years old with active or convalescent COVID-19.

Here the CDR3 reads CASSPGYEGFTTNEKLFF. DNA of the CDR3: TGTGCCAGCAGCCCCGGGTACGAGGGATTCACAACTAATGAAAAACTGTTTTTT. The gene calls are TRBV5-5 and TRBJ1-4; no definite D call. Germline V lookup: CDR1 SGHKS, CDR2 YYEKEE (reference sequence). The CDR3 has 18 amino acids. Trimming cost V 4 bases and J 0 bases, with 19 bases left between them.